These 26 T cell receptor beta chains came from one sample sequenced in a study of cytomegalovirus exposure and HLA in healthy donors. Primers included in the PCR were 60 Vbeta and 13 Jbeta primers. Here immunoSEQ multiplex PCR was the method, and the copy in TCRdb shows in-frame clones only, minus some. The sample consists of over 150,000 clones, 75% to 90% of them appearing once. Sequencing input: PBMCs. The receptors derive from a boy aged 2 to 9 in good health and CMV-seronegative.

The V and J genes are TRBV7-8 and TRBJ1-5, with 8 bases matching TRBD1. The length of the CDR3 is 15 residues. Unmatched junction bases numbered 9, after V lost 5 bases and J lost 6 bases. Germline assignment: CDR1 SGHVS and CDR2 FQNEAQ. The CDR3 DNA sequence: TGTGCCAGCAGCGAGACAGGGGCAAGGGTTCAGCCCCAGCATTTT. Residues: CASSETGARVQPQHF. Together with reference TRBV7-8 and TRBJ1-5, the CDR3 gives the full variable domain: GAGVSQSPRYKVAKRGQDVALRCDPISGHVSLFWYQQALGQGPEFLTYFQNEAQLDKSGLPSDRFFAERPEGSVSTLKIQRTQQEDSAVYLCASSETGARVQPQHFGDGTRLSIL.

The CDR3, as DNA: TGTGCCAGCAGCCTCAGGCCATACCAAGAGACCCAGTACTTC. Translating gives CASSLRPYQETQYF. The chain employs TRBV7-2 and TRBJ2-5; no definite D call. Germline V lookup: CDR1 SGHTA, CDR2 FQGNSA. The CDR3 runs 14 residues. The V gene lost 5 bases and the J gene lost 0 bases, with 10 bases spanning the gap.

This sequence joins TRBV5-1 and TRBJ1-1, with a possible D match to TRBD1 (5 bases). The CDR3 covers 13 residues. The V end lost 3 bases, the J end lost 2 bases, and 8 bases lay between the germline ends. The germline V gene has CDR1 SGHRS and CDR2 YFSETQ. CDR3 protein: CASSSQGNTEAFF. CDR3 DNA sequence: TGCGCCAGCAGCTCTCAGGGAAACACTGAAGCTTTCTTT.

The J gene is TRBJ2-7, the V gene TRBV7-2; tentative D call: TRBD2 (5 bases). Germline V gives CDR1 SGHTA, CDR2 FQGNSA. V was pared by 5 bases and J by 3 bases, with 14 bases between. The CDR3 extends over 14 amino acids. The CDR3 is CASSPGGPRYEQYF. In nucleotides, the CDR3 is TGTGCCAGCAGCCCCGGAGGACCTCGCTACGAGCAGTACTTC.

V is TRBV15 and J is TRBJ1-3; D remains unclear. The CDR3 has 20 residues. The ends were cut back, 7 bases at V and 2 bases at J, with 30 bases in the middle. Germline CDR1 is LNHNV and CDR2 is YYDKDF (reference sequence). DNA of the CDR3: TGTGCCACCACCAGCTTGGAGATTGCCTTTAATTTTGAGGCTGGAAACACCATATATTTT. It codes for CATTSLEIAFNFEAGNTIYF.

This clone was seen more than once but under ten times. CDR3 in amino acids: CASSQDREGYYNEQFF. The CDR3 region has the DNA TGCGCCAGCAGCCAAGACAGGGAGGGTTACTACAATGAGCAGTTCTTC. The chain recombines TRBV4-1 with TRBJ2-1, with TRBD2 matching over 7 bases. J lost 3 bases, V lost 0 bases, and 5 bases had no gene match. This CDR3 is 16 amino acids long. Per germline, CDR1 MGHRA and CDR2 YSYEKL.

The genes are TRBV7-9 and TRBJ2-2; a possible D gene is TRBD2 (5 bases). The CDR3 runs 15 residues. The germline V and J ends were trimmed by 5 bases and 0 bases, with 10 bases remaining between them. Germline V CDR1 and CDR2: SEHNR, FQNEAQ (reference sequence). CDR3 DNA sequence: TGTGCCAGCAGCCCCCCCGGGGCGAACACCGGGGAGCTGTTTTTT. This translates into CASSPPGANTGELFF.

The chain combines TRBV5-8 with TRBJ2-2; 7 positions match TRBD2. The junction had 2 bases not matched to a gene; V was cut back by 0 bases and J by 0 bases. Germline V gene sequence: CDR1 SGHTS, CDR2 YDEGEE. The CDR3 runs 16 residues. This CDR3 is CASSLVGGTNTGELFF. The CDR3 nucleotides read TGTGCCAGCAGCTTGGTGGGGGGGACGAACACCGGGGAGCTGTTTTTT.

The chain employs TRBV5-6 and TRBJ1-1; D uncertain. The CDR3 covers 16 residues. CDR1 and CDR2 from the germline V gene are SGHDT and YYEEEE. V gave up 4 bases and J gave up 1 base, with 17 bases separating them. CDR3: CASSHYRPPGNTEAFF. CDR3 nucleotide sequence: TGTGCCAGCAGCCATTACCGCCCTCCGGGGAACACTGAAGCTTTCTTT.

This chain links TRBV10-3 with TRBJ2-7, with D perhaps matching TRBD2 (6 bases). The germline gives CDR1 ENHRY, CDR2 SYGVKD. The CDR3 covers 15 residues. Trimming removed 4 bases from V and 3 bases from J, with 16 bases in between. In nucleotides, the CDR3 is TGTGCCATCAGTGGGAGTGAGGGACTCTTCTACGAGCAGTACTTC. Its translation: CAISGSEGLFYEQYF.

The gene calls are TRBV12-5 and TRBJ1-5, with D possibly matching TRBD1 (6 bases). V shed 7 bases and J shed 4 bases, with 17 bases lying between them. The CDR3 runs 15 residues. Germline lookup yields CDR1 LGHNT and CDR2 FRNRAP. CDR3 sequence: CASALGGPRNQPQHF. CDR3 DNA: TGTGCTAGTGCCTTGGGGGGGCCCAGGAATCAGCCCCAGCATTTT.

This chain joins TRBV27 and TRBJ2-1, with TRBD2 as a possible D gene (6 bases). Germline V gene data show CDR1 as MNHEY and CDR2 as SMNVEV (reference sequence). V was shortened by 8 bases and J by 3 bases, with 11 bases between the two germline ends. The CDR3 has 13 amino acids. DNA of the CDR3: TGTGCCAGCGGGGGAGGCGGCTACAATGAGCAGTTCTTC. Translation gives CASGGGGYNEQFF.

V is TRBV4-3 and J is TRBJ1-2; TRBD1 is a possible D gene (6 bases). V was cut by 0 bases and J by 4 bases, with 9 bases left in between. CDR3 length equals 14 residues. Germline V gene lookup returns CDR1 LGHNA and CDR2 YSLEER. Written as DNA, the CDR3 is TGCGCCAGCAGCCAAGATCCCAGGGGCTATGGCTACACCTTC. Its translation is CASSQDPRGYGYTF.

V usage is TRBV18 and J usage is TRBJ2-1; 8 bases align to TRBD2. V trimming: 3 bases; J trimming: 3 bases; junction bases outside the gene matches: 4. The CDR3 runs to 15 residues. CDR1 is KGHSH, CDR2 LQKENI, per germline. The CDR3 nucleotides read TGTGCCAGCTCACCTAAAGCGGGAGTCTACAATGAGCAGTTCTTC. Protein sequence: CASSPKAGVYNEQFF.

This chain joins TRBV7-8 and TRBJ1-5, with 8 bases fitting TRBD1. The CDR3 has 14 amino acids. The V segment lost 5 bases and the J segment 8 bases; nucleotides outside the gene matches: 8. Germline assignment: CDR1 SGHVS and CDR2 FQNEAQ. In DNA form, the CDR3 reads TGTGCCAGCAGCCGCGGACAGGGAGGGGAGCCCCAGCATTTT. It translates to CASSRGQGGEPQHF. Based on the CDR3 plus reference TRBV7-8 and TRBJ1-5, the full variable domain is GAGVSQSPRYKVAKRGQDVALRCDPISGHVSLFWYQQALGQGPEFLTYFQNEAQLDKSGLPSDRFFAERPEGSVSTLKIQRTQQEDSAVYLCASSRGQGGEPQHFGDGTRLSIL.

The gene calls are TRBV7-9 and TRBJ1-3; 10 positions match TRBD1. This CDR3 region has 17 residues. The V gene end was trimmed by 0 bases and the J gene end by 5 bases; junction bases not matched to a gene: 7. Per the germline V gene, CDR1 is SEHNR and CDR2 is FQNEAQ (reference sequence). The CDR3 sequence: CASSLATGTGDRNTIYF. The CDR3 nucleotides are TGTGCCAGCAGCTTAGCAACCGGGACAGGGGACAGAAACACCATATATTTT.

In its sample, this clone was seen a few times. The rearrangement uses TRBV30 and TRBJ1-6, with D possibly being TRBD1 (6 bases). Germline V gene data show CDR1 as GTSNPN and CDR2 as SVGIG (reference sequence). CDR3 length: 14 residues. V was pared by 4 bases and J by 7 bases, with 14 bases between. The CDR3 nucleotides are TGTGCCTGGAATCCTGGGACAATAAATTCACCCCTCCACTTT. It yields the protein CAWNPGTINSPLHF.

The V and J genes are TRBV27 and TRBJ2-4; 11 positions match TRBD1. V lost 9 bases and J lost 1; bases outside the gene matches: 17. The CDR3 has 19 amino acids. Looked up from germline, CDR1 is MNHEY and CDR2 is SMNVEV (reference sequence). This chain's CDR3 is CARKYPGQGGGTAKNIQYF. The CDR3 region has the DNA TGTGCCAGGAAATACCCGGGACAGGGGGGAGGTACGGCCAAAAACATTCAGTACTTC.

CDR3 in amino acids: CASSLVFGTETDTQYF. The CDR3 DNA follows: TGTGCCAGCAGCTTAGTGTTTGGGACAGAGACAGATACGCAGTATTTT. The chain uses TRBV7-9 and TRBJ2-3, with 7 nucleotides matching TRBD1. J was trimmed by 3 bases and V by 1 base; bases with no gene match: 7. The CDR3 is made up of 16 amino acids. Germline V gene lookup returns CDR1 SEHNR and CDR2 FQNEAQ (reference sequence). Full variable domain (outside the CDR3, taken from reference TRBV7-9 and TRBJ2-3): DTGVSQNPRHKITKRGQNVTFRCDPISEHNRLYWYRQTLGQGPEFLTYFQNEAQLEKSRLLSDRFSAERPKGSFSTLEIQRTEQGDSAMYLCASSLVFGTETDTQYFGPGTRLTVL.

The chain is built from TRBV6-1 and TRBJ1-1; 10 bases align to TRBD1. V lost 4 bases to trimming and J lost 4 bases; unmatched junction nucleotides: 6. The CDR3 is 15 amino acids. Germline CDR1 MNHNS, CDR2 SASEGT. In nucleotides, the CDR3 is TGTGCCAGCAGTGCCCGCAGGACAGGGGGCACTGAAGCTTTCTTT. It yields the protein CASSARRTGGTEAFF.

This clone turned up a few times. The CDR3 spells CASSEGRQGNYGYTF. The CDR3 coding sequence is TGTGCCAGCAGTGAAGGGCGACAGGGGAACTATGGCTACACCTTC. The rearrangement uses TRBV2 and TRBJ1-2, with 8 bases that match TRBD1. Germline assignment: CDR1 SNHLY and CDR2 FYNNEI. The CDR3 sequence is 15 residues long. Germline trimming cut 1 base from V and 2 bases from J; bases unmatched to any gene: 3. The complete variable domain, with remaining parts taken from reference TRBV2 and TRBJ1-2, reads EPEVTQTPSHQVTQMGQEVILRCVPISNHLYFYWYRQILGQKVEFLVSFYNNEISEKSEIFDDQFSVERPDGSNFTLKIRSTKLEDSAMYFCASSEGRQGNYGYTFGSGTRLTVV.

The V gene is TRBV6-6, the J gene TRBJ1-1; 8 bases align to TRBD1. The V gene end was trimmed by 4 bases and the J gene end by 8 bases; junction bases not matched to a gene: 9. The CDR3 contains 14 residues. The germline CDR1 and CDR2 sequences are MNHNY and SVGAGI (reference sequence). The CDR3 nucleotides read TGTGCCAGCAGTTCCGTTATGACAGGGGCAGAAGCTTTCTTT. Its protein is CASSSVMTGAEAFF.

This clone appeared once. The chain is built from TRBV5-4 and TRBJ2-1; no clear D. With 0 bases removed from V and 13 bases from J, the gap between germline ends came to 17 bases. CDR1 and CDR2 from the germline V gene are SGHNT and YYREEE (reference sequence). The CDR3 runs 14 residues. For the CDR3, the DNA is TGTGCCAGCAGCTTGGACCAACCCACTGCGGAACAGTTCTTC. Its translation is CASSLDQPTAEQFF.

V is TRBV18 and J is TRBJ1-2; unclear D gene. Germline CDR1 is KGHSH and CDR2 is LQKENI. With 3 bases removed from V and 5 bases from J, the gap between germline ends came to 10 bases. This CDR3 has 13 residues. The CDR3 loop reads CASSPELGYGYTF. Written as DNA, the CDR3 is TGTGCCAGCTCACCCGAACTAGGATATGGCTACACCTTC.

V usage is TRBV9 and J usage is TRBJ2-5, with a weak D call TRBD2 (5 bases). The germline V gene encodes CDR1 SGDLS and CDR2 YYNGEE. The CDR3 contains 15 residues. V was pared by 0 bases and J by 5 bases, with 14 bases between. The CDR3 loop reads CASSVGRTSGETQYF. CDR3 coding DNA: TGTGCCAGCAGCGTAGGGAGGACCAGTGGGGAGACCCAGTACTTC.

V usage is TRBV25-1 and J usage is TRBJ2-1; TRBD2 matches 8 bases. After removal of 5 bases from V and 8 bases from J, the junction contained 20 bases not matched to a gene. This CDR3 has 18 amino acids. CDR1 is MGHDK and CDR2 is SYGVNS in the germline V gene. The CDR3 DNA sequence: TGTGCCAGCAGTAACTTACCTACGGGACTAGGGGGTCAGGATGAGCAGTTCTTC. As protein: CASSNLPTGLGGQDEQFF.